These 17 T cell receptor beta chains came from one sample sequenced in a study of blood T cell repertoires in COVID-19. Sequencing was performed with immunoSEQ multiplex PCR; in TCRdb, only in-frame clones are kept and a portion is missing. The repertoire holds roughly 250,000 clones, with about 90% as singletons. The material sequenced was peripheral blood. The receptors derive from a man aged 55 to 70 who had recovered from COVID-19.

This chain uses TRBV5-1 with TRBJ2-3, with D maybe TRBD2 (6 bases). Looked up from germline, CDR1 is SGHRS and CDR2 is YFSETQ. The CDR3 runs to 12 residues. V shed 6 bases and J shed 6 bases, with 11 bases lying between them. Written as DNA, the CDR3 is TGCGCCAGCAATCGCGGGGCGGATACGCAGTATTTT. Protein product: CASNRGADTQYF.

A single count supports this clone. The CDR3 coding sequence is TGCGCCAGCAGCTTGCAACGGGAGACCCAGTACTTC. Residues: CASSLQRETQYF. V gene TRBV5-1 combines with J gene TRBJ2-5; D remains ambiguous. The germline V and J ends were trimmed by 1 base and 5 bases, with 6 bases remaining between them. The CDR3 covers 12 residues. Looked up from germline, CDR1 is SGHRS and CDR2 is YFSETQ.

Many counts were recorded for this clone. Other nucleotide sequences in the sample specify the same CDR3. V gene TRBV2 combines with J gene TRBJ1-3; D remains ambiguous. This CDR3 has 15 amino acids. Trimming took 3 bases from V and 4 from J, leaving 13 bases between them. CDR1 is SNHLY, CDR2 FYNNEI, per germline. CDR3 protein: CASSEEETGGNTIYF. The DNA of the CDR3 is TGTGCCAGCAGTGAGGAGGAAACGGGCGGAAACACCATATATTTT.

V gene TRBV27 combines with J gene TRBJ2-2, with TRBD2 as a possible D gene (5 bases). CDR3 length equals 13 residues. Germline CDR1 and CDR2: MNHEY and SMNVEV (reference sequence). V lost 6 bases, J lost 4 bases, and 9 bases lay in between. CDR3 in amino acids: CASRADFTGELFF. In nucleotides, the CDR3 is TGTGCCAGCAGAGCGGATTTCACCGGGGAGCTGTTTTTT.

This clone came up a few times. J is TRBJ1-1 and V is TRBV6-5; D is unresolved. Looked up from germline, CDR1 is MNHEY and CDR2 is SVGAGI. Trimming pared 6 bases from V and 6 bases from J, leaving 11 bases between. This CDR3 is 12 amino acids long. CDR3 loop: CASRGDTSEAFF. The CDR3 DNA follows: TGTGCCAGCAGGGGTGACACCTCTGAAGCTTTCTTT.

The chain couples TRBV6-5 to TRBJ2-7; D possibly corresponds to TRBD2 (6 bases). The length of the CDR3 is 11 residues. CDR1 is MNHEY, CDR2 SVGAGI, per germline. Trimming stripped 6 bases from V and 6 bases from J, with 9 bases between. The CDR3 coding sequence is TGTGCCAGCAGACGACTAGGCGAGCAGTACTTC. Encoded protein: CASRRLGEQYF.

The CDR3 here is CASSLDRGRRGQETQYF. The CDR3 DNA sequence: TGCGCCAGCAGCTTGGACAGGGGGCGCAGAGGGCAAGAGACCCAGTACTTC. V usage is TRBV5-1 and J usage is TRBJ2-5; 9 bases line up with TRBD1. CDR3 length equals 17 residues. The junction had 8 bases not matched to a gene; V was cut back by 0 bases and J by 2 bases. Germline loops: CDR1 SGHRS, CDR2 YFSETQ.

J is TRBJ2-3 and V is TRBV6-5; 7 bases are a match to TRBD2. This CDR3 contains 13 residues. V gave up 8 bases and J gave up 1 base; unmatched junction bases: 3. Germline CDR1 reads MNHEY; CDR2 reads SVGAGI. CDR3 protein: CASRAGGTDTQYF. The CDR3 DNA sequence: TGTGCCAGCCGGGCGGGGGGCACAGATACGCAGTATTTT.

The V and J genes are TRBV19 and TRBJ1-2; D unclear. V lost 6 bases and J lost 5, with 22 bases in between. This CDR3 comprises 16 residues. The germline CDR1 and CDR2 sequences are LNHDA and SQIVND (reference sequence). CDR3 in amino acids: CASSRFLRGEPYGYTF. The CDR3 bases are TGTGCCAGTAGCCGCTTCCTACGCGGAGAACCATATGGCTACACCTTC.

The chain employs TRBV7-9 and TRBJ2-3; 7 nucleotides agree with TRBD1. The CDR3 sequence is 15 residues long. J was trimmed by 2 bases and V by 3 bases; bases with no gene match: 5. Per the germline V gene, CDR1 is SEHNR and CDR2 is FQNEAQ (reference sequence). The CDR3 nucleotides read TGTGCCAGCAGCTTCGGGACAGCCGACACAGATACGCAGTATTTT. This gives the protein CASSFGTADTDTQYF.

CDR3 coding DNA: TGTGCCTGGAACATCAAAAGAGGGGGGAACACCGGGGAGCTGTTTTTT. Translating gives CAWNIKRGGNTGELFF. V usage is TRBV30 and J usage is TRBJ2-2; D may be TRBD1 (6 bases). In germline, CDR1 is GTSNPN, CDR2 SVGIG (reference sequence). The CDR3 covers 16 residues. With 4 bases removed from V and 1 base from J, the gap between germline ends came to 16 bases.

The chain couples TRBV19 to TRBJ2-1; D call uncertain. Trimming took off 3 bases at V and 7 bases at J, with 13 bases between the two ends. The CDR3 loop spans 14 amino acids. CDR1 is LNHDA and CDR2 is SQIVND in the germline V gene (reference sequence). The CDR3 DNA reads TGTGCCAGTAGTATGAGCTCTGTACGGAATGAGCAGTTCTTC. Amino acids: CASSMSSVRNEQFF.

The chain couples TRBV9 to TRBJ2-1; 9 nucleotides line up with TRBD1. CDR3 size: 16 residues. The germline V gene encodes CDR1 SGDLS and CDR2 YYNGEE. Unmatched junction bases numbered 7, after V lost 2 bases and J lost 4 bases. CDR3 coding DNA: TGTGCCAGCAGCGTGACAGGGGGAATGATTTACAATGAGCAGTTCTTC. As protein: CASSVTGGMIYNEQFF.

In this sample, this clone turned up many times. The same CDR3 is also encoded by other DNA sequences in this sample. The chain is built from TRBV4-1 and TRBJ1-5; D might be TRBD1 (5 bases). Germline CDR1 and CDR2: MGHRA and YSYEKL. Deletions cut 0 bases from V and 2 bases from J, with 11 bases between. The CDR3 contains 16 residues. This CDR3 is CASSQDGGIGNQPQHF. DNA for the CDR3: TGCGCCAGCAGCCAAGACGGGGGAATTGGCAATCAGCCCCAGCATTTT.

In this sample, this clone turned up a few times. The J gene is TRBJ2-1, the V gene TRBV5-4; 11 bases fit TRBD1. The CDR3 runs 14 residues. CDR1 and CDR2 (germline): SGHNT, YYREEE (reference sequence). V was clipped by 7 bases and J by 7 bases; unmatched bases: 7. CDR3 sequence reads: CASRGQGAVNEQFF. The CDR3 region has the DNA TGTGCCAGCCGAGGACAGGGGGCAGTTAATGAGCAGTTCTTC.

V usage is TRBV30 and J usage is TRBJ1-2, with D possibly being TRBD1 (6 bases). Trimming pared 1 base from V and 8 bases from J, leaving 14 bases between. The CDR3 spans 13 residues. Germline CDR1 reads GTSNPN; CDR2 reads SVGIG (reference sequence). The CDR3 coding sequence is TGTGCCTGGAGTGACAGGGCCATAGAGGGCTACACCTTC. Translation: CAWSDRAIEGYTF.

The chain has TRBV7-2 and TRBJ1-2; D might be TRBD1 (6 bases). Germline V gene lookup returns CDR1 SGHTA and CDR2 FQGNSA. The CDR3 has 16 residues. Deletions cut 1 base from V and 4 bases from J, with 16 bases between. The CDR3 DNA reads TGTGCCAGCAGCTTAGGCCTCCAGGGGATCGGCTATGGCTACACCTTC. It translates to CASSLGLQGIGYGYTF.